This is a list of T cell receptor beta chains from one sample in a study of blood T cells in healthy people across ages. TCRdb re-derived calls from the 5' RACE reads in MiXCR, one entry per CDR3 protein. The data show 1.5 million to 1.9 million distinct CDR3 sequences, roughly 43% seen once. Specimen: blood. The source is a woman under 30 in good health. CDR3s include the opening cysteine and the closing phenylalanine or tryptophan. Each record gives: V gene, clone size, J gene, D gene, CDR3 DNA, CDR3 protein. The D gene is left open where the match is weak. Size is stated for part of the rows, as once, few or many counts, or as a class when the clone is expanded.

V gene: TRBV3-1
clone size: few
J gene: TRBJ2-7
D gene: TRBD2
CDR3 DNA: TGTGCCAGCAGCCAAGAAATCTGGGGACTAGCGCGAAGCTCCTACGAGCAGTACTTC
CDR3 protein: CASSQEIWGLARSSYEQYF

V gene: TRBV3-1
clone size: NA
J gene: TRBJ2-3
D gene: TRBD2
CDR3 DNA: TGTGCCAGCAGCCGACTAGCGGGGATTGCAGATACGCAGTATTTT
CDR3 protein: CASSRLAGIADTQYF

V gene: TRBV5-1
clone size: few
J gene: TRBJ2-1
D gene: NA
CDR3 DNA: TGCGCCAGCAGCAGAACCGACATCGATGAGCAGTTCTTC
CDR3 protein: CASSRTDIDEQFF

V gene: TRBV7-9
clone size: NA
J gene: TRBJ2-4
D gene: NA
CDR3 DNA: TGTGCCAGCAGCTTAGATCATGGGTCTCGAGAGCAGTACTTC
CDR3 protein: CASSLDHGSREQYF

V gene: TRBV11-2
clone size: NA
J gene: TRBJ1-2
D gene: NA
CDR3 DNA: TGTGCCAGCAGTTCTGTCAACCGCTACACCTTC
CDR3 protein: CASSSVNRYTF

V gene: TRBV3-1
clone size: once
J gene: TRBJ1-1
D gene: TRBD1
CDR3 DNA: TGTGCCAGCAGCCAAGGGGACAGGGGGAGGGGTTCTGAAGCTTTCTTT
CDR3 protein: CASSQGDRGRGSEAFF

V gene: TRBV9
clone size: few
J gene: TRBJ2-5
D gene: NA
CDR3 DNA: TGTGCCAGCAGCGTAGAAGGACGGACCCAAGAGACCCAGTACTTC
CDR3 protein: CASSVEGRTQETQYF

V gene: TRBV12-3/TRBV12-4
clone size: NA
J gene: TRBJ2-7
D gene: TRBD2
CDR3 DNA: TGTGCCAGCAGTTTTGGGGGGCTAGCGGGAAAAATTTACGAGCAGTACTTC
CDR3 protein: CASSFGGLAGKIYEQYF

V gene: TRBV6-6
clone size: few
J gene: TRBJ2-5
D gene: TRBD2
CDR3 DNA: TGTGCCAGCAGTTGGCTAGCGGGGGGGTCCCAAGAGACCCAGTACTTC
CDR3 protein: CASSWLAGGSQETQYF

V gene: TRBV12-3/TRBV12-4
clone size: many
J gene: TRBJ1-1
D gene: NA
CDR3 DNA: TGTGCCAGCAGCCGCGACCCGAACACTGAAGCTTTCTTT
CDR3 protein: CASSRDPNTEAFF

V gene: TRBV3-1
clone size: NA
J gene: TRBJ2-5
D gene: TRBD1
CDR3 DNA: TGTGCCAGCAGCCAAGAAGTTAGGACAGGGCCGCTCCAAGAGACCCAGTACTTC
CDR3 protein: CASSQEVRTGPLQETQYF

V gene: TRBV28
clone size: few
J gene: TRBJ2-2
D gene: NA
CDR3 DNA: TGTGCCAGCAGTTCTAGCACCGGGGAGCTGTTTTTT
CDR3 protein: CASSSSTGELFF

V gene: TRBV20-1
clone size: few
J gene: TRBJ2-1
D gene: TRBD2
CDR3 DNA: TGCAGTGCTAGATTTACGGGGGGTTGGTCCTACAATGAGCAGTTCTTC
CDR3 protein: CSARFTGGWSYNEQFF

V gene: TRBV4-2
clone size: NA
J gene: TRBJ2-5
D gene: TRBD1
CDR3 DNA: TGTGCCAGCAGCTCGCTCGGGACAGGGTCACGAGAGACCCAGTACTTC
CDR3 protein: CASSSLGTGSRETQYF

V gene: TRBV15
clone size: NA
J gene: TRBJ1-2
D gene: NA
CDR3 DNA: TGTGCCACCAGCAGAGACAGACGTCTCTATGGCTACACCTTC
CDR3 protein: CATSRDRRLYGYTF

V gene: TRBV2
clone size: NA
J gene: TRBJ1-6
D gene: NA
CDR3 DNA: TGTGCCAGTGAGGAACAGAATAATTCACCCCTCCACTTT
CDR3 protein: CASEEQNNSPLHF

V gene: TRBV10-3
clone size: NA
J gene: TRBJ2-5
D gene: NA
CDR3 DNA: TGTGCCATCAGTGCAGCGGATGCTCAAGAGACCCAGTACTTC
CDR3 protein: CAISAADAQETQYF

V gene: TRBV7-2
clone size: few
J gene: TRBJ2-2
D gene: NA
CDR3 DNA: TGTGCCAGCAGCTTGGGCGGGAGACGTATGACAGGCGGGGAGCTGTTTTTT
CDR3 protein: CASSLGGRRMTGGELFF

V gene: TRBV7-9
clone size: few
J gene: TRBJ2-7
D gene: NA
CDR3 DNA: TGTGCCAGCAGCTCAAGGGGTCTAAGCTTCTACGAGCAGTACTTC
CDR3 protein: CASSSRGLSFYEQYF

V gene: TRBV5-1
clone size: NA
J gene: TRBJ1-2
D gene: NA
CDR3 DNA: TGCGCCAGCAAAGAAGCTAACTATGGCTACACCTTC
CDR3 protein: CASKEANYGYTF

V gene: TRBV15
clone size: NA
J gene: TRBJ2-1
D gene: NA
CDR3 DNA: TGTGCCACCAGCAGAGATTTTGGAAGGGAGCAGTTCTTC
CDR3 protein: CATSRDFGREQFF

V gene: TRBV4-3
clone size: NA
J gene: TRBJ2-7
D gene: NA
CDR3 DNA: TGCGCCAGCAGCCAAGAAGACAGGACTAGGGCTTACGAGCAGTACTTC
CDR3 protein: CASSQEDRTRAYEQYF

V gene: TRBV18
clone size: many
J gene: TRBJ2-1
D gene: NA
CDR3 DNA: TGTGCCAGCAGTCCTAACAATGAGCAGTTCTTC
CDR3 protein: CASSPNNEQFF

V gene: TRBV7-8
clone size: NA
J gene: TRBJ2-6
D gene: TRBD1
CDR3 DNA: TGTGCCAGCAGCTTCCACAGGGGTGCCAACGTCCTGACTTTC
CDR3 protein: CASSFHRGANVLTF

V gene: TRBV2
clone size: few
J gene: TRBJ2-7
D gene: TRBD1
CDR3 DNA: TGTGCCAGCGGAAGACAGGGGGCTCCACTATACGAGCAGTACTTC
CDR3 protein: CASGRQGAPLYEQYF

V gene: TRBV7-2
clone size: NA
J gene: TRBJ2-7
D gene: TRBD2
CDR3 DNA: TGTGCCAGCAGGACTAGCGGGATCTCCTACGAGCAGTACTTC
CDR3 protein: CASRTSGISYEQYF